The 29 T cell receptor beta chains presented below share a single source sample, sequenced in a study of shared clonotypes between healthy human individuals (dated by TCRdb to 2019 to 2021). Library preparation used the immunoSEQ multiplex PCR assay. The immuneACCESS repertoire file appears here via TCRdb, limited to in-frame rearrangements. These files lack a portion of the clones; in checked studies, under half of the deficit traces to unresolved V genes, and the cause of the others is not known. For this sample there are more than 450,000 clones; roughly 78% appear just once. The leading ten clones occupy 10% to 15% of the sample. Sequencing used PBMCs. The receptors here all came from a woman in her thirties or forties in good health. Some clones in this sample may be carry-over from other donors' samples.

The chain recombines TRBV18 with TRBJ1-2; D gene ambiguous. Trimming took 2 bases from V and 5 from J, leaving 18 bases between them. CDR1 is KGHSH, CDR2 LQKENI, per germline. The CDR3 runs to 16 residues. The CDR3 DNA is TGTGCCAGCTCACCAGACATAGCGATTTTAACTTATGGCTACACCTTC. As protein: CASSPDIAILTYGYTF. Full variable domain (missing parts from reference TRBV18 and TRBJ1-2): NAGVMQNPRHLVRRRGQEARLRCSPMKGHSHVYWYRQLPEEGLKFMVYLQKENIIDESGMPKERFSAEFPKEGPSILRIQQVVRGDSAAYFCASSPDIAILTYGYTFGSGTRLTVV.

The chain carries TRBV5-1 and TRBJ2-1; TRBD2 matches at 9 bases. The CDR3 extends over 16 amino acids. Trimming took 0 bases from V and 9 from J; bases not matched to a gene: 10. Germline loops: CDR1 SGHRS, CDR2 YFSETQ. The DNA of the CDR3 is TGCGCCAGCAGCTTGGTAGCAAGCGCGGGAGGGTTTGAGCAGTTCTTC. Translating it yields CASSLVASAGGFEQFF. The variable domain in full, with the rest retrieved from reference TRBV5-1 and TRBJ2-1, is KAGVTQTPRYLIKTRGQQVTLSCSPISGHRSVSWYQQTPGQGLQFLFEYFSETQRNKGNFPGRFSGRQFSNSRSEMNVSTLELGDSALYLCASSLVASAGGFEQFFGPGTRLTVL.

The J gene is TRBJ2-1, the V gene TRBV19; no clear D. Germline assignment: CDR1 LNHDA and CDR2 SQIVND (reference sequence). This CDR3 comprises 12 residues. Trimming took 2 bases from V and 10 from J, leaving 9 bases between them. The CDR3 sequence is CASSIRGEEQFF. CDR3 in DNA: TGTGCCAGTAGTATACGTGGTGAGGAGCAGTTCTTC.

The V and J genes are TRBV4-3 and TRBJ1-4; tentative D call: TRBD1 (6 bases). The CDR3 length is 14 residues. V lost 4 bases and J lost 8, with 14 bases in between. Germline loops: CDR1 LGHNA, CDR2 YSLEER. The CDR3 here is CASSPNREVEKLFF. CDR3 nucleotides: TGCGCCAGCAGCCCAAACAGGGAAGTGGAAAAACTGTTTTTT.

This clone was seen more than once but under ten times. This chain connects TRBV21-1 to TRBJ1-1. TRBV21-1 is classified as a pseudogene. This CDR3 contains 16 residues. The CDR3 nucleotides are TGTGCCAGCAGCAAAGGGGGGGAAGGGGCAAACACTGAAGCTTTCTTT. It yields the protein CASSKGGEGANTEAFF.

The CDR3, as DNA: TGTGCCAGCAGTCCGAGGGCGGGGACTAGCGAAAACCCCTACAATGAGCAGTTCTTC. Its protein is CASSPRAGTSENPYNEQFF. The rearrangement links TRBV28 to TRBJ2-1; 10 nucleotides agree with TRBD2. Germline V gene lookup returns CDR1 MDHEN and CDR2 SYDVKM. V trimming: 5 bases; J trimming: 2 bases; junction bases outside the gene matches: 15. CDR3 size: 19 residues.

The gene calls are TRBV2 and TRBJ2-5; TRBD1 might be the D (6 bases). Trimming removed 6 bases from V and 5 bases from J, with 16 bases in between. The CDR3 consists of 14 residues. The germline V gene encodes CDR1 SNHLY and CDR2 FYNNEI. CDR3 loop: CASRGAAPEETQYF. The CDR3 DNA follows: TGTGCCAGCAGGGGGGCAGCGCCGGAGGAGACCCAGTACTTC.

V gene TRBV27 combines with J gene TRBJ2-3; D may be TRBD2 (5 bases). Germline V CDR1 and CDR2: MNHEY, SMNVEV (reference sequence). The CDR3 has 13 residues. The ends were cut back, 4 bases at V and 6 bases at J, with 11 bases in the middle. CDR3: CASSWFGVDTQYF. Here the CDR3 DNA reads TGTGCCAGCAGTTGGTTCGGGGTGGATACGCAGTATTTT.

This clone was counted at least ten times. V is TRBV2 and J is TRBJ2-6; D may be TRBD1 (6 bases). Trimming stripped 7 bases from V and 4 bases from J, with 14 bases between. Germline loops: CDR1 SNHLY, CDR2 FYNNEI. CDR3 size: 15 residues. This chain's CDR3 is CASTGDASGANVLTF. CDR3 nucleotide sequence: TGTGCCAGCACAGGGGACGCTTCCGGGGCCAACGTCCTGACTTTC.

This chain links TRBV7-9 with TRBJ1-2, with D tentatively TRBD1 (5 bases). The germline V gene has CDR1 SEHNR and CDR2 FQNEAQ (reference sequence). The CDR3 runs to 15 residues. Trimming took 1 base from V and 0 from J, leaving 9 bases between them. The CDR3 here is CASSLGQPPNYGYTF. CDR3 bases: TGTGCCAGCAGCTTAGGACAGCCACCTAACTATGGCTACACCTTC.

The rearrangement joins TRBV19 to TRBJ2-5; D is unclear. The CDR3 consists of 15 residues. The V and J ends lost 5 bases and 0 bases respectively, with 13 bases between them. CDR1 LNHDA and CDR2 SQIVND come from the germline V gene (reference sequence). The CDR3 here is CASSPRTANQETQYF. CDR3 sequence (DNA): TGTGCCAGTAGTCCGCGGACGGCAAACCAAGAGACCCAGTACTTC.

V usage is TRBV9 and J usage is TRBJ2-7; 12 positions agree with TRBD1. The CDR3 totals 16 residues. The J segment lost 7 bases and the V segment lost 0 bases, leaving 8 bases of the junction unmatched. Germline loops: CDR1 SGDLS, CDR2 YYNGEE. CDR3 DNA sequence: TGTGCCAGCAGCGTAGGACCGGGACAGGGGGCTGGAGAGCAGTACTTC. Residues: CASSVGPGQGAGEQYF.

The V and J genes are TRBV5-4 and TRBJ2-4; the D is unclear. Germline-derived CDR1 and CDR2 are SGHNT and YYREEE (reference sequence). The CDR3 has 15 amino acids. Between the trimmed V and J ends, which lost 0 bases and 2 bases, there was a span of 9 bases. In nucleotides, the CDR3 is TGTGCCAGCAGCTTGGCCGGTGTTCCCAAAAACATTCAGTACTTC. As protein: CASSLAGVPKNIQYF.

The rearrangement joins TRBV6-6 to TRBJ2-5; D is perhaps TRBD1 (5 bases). Near its end, the DNA agrees better with TRBJ2-7, so the J call may be wrong. There are 15 residues in the CDR3. Germline CDR1 reads MNHNY; CDR2 reads SVGAGI (reference sequence). CDR3 residues: CASSYSPDNSYEQYF. CDR3 sequence (DNA): TGTGCCAGCAGTTACTCGCCGGACAACTCCTACGAGCAGTACTTC.

The chain couples TRBV6-6 to TRBJ1-2; no clear D gene. This CDR3 spans 15 amino acids. The germline V gene has CDR1 MNHNY and CDR2 SVGAGI (reference sequence). Trimming left V 3 bases short and J 1 base short, with 12 bases between. CDR3 protein: CASSYNPGVNYGYTF. CDR3 nucleotide sequence: TGTGCCAGCAGTTATAATCCCGGGGTTAACTATGGCTACACCTTC.

This clone was picked up one time. The chain couples TRBV5-1 to TRBJ1-4; D might be TRBD1 (6 bases). The CDR3 runs to 15 residues. CDR1 is SGHRS and CDR2 is YFSETQ in the germline V gene. Trimming took 4 bases from V and 4 from J, leaving 14 bases between them. CDR3 nucleotides: TGCGCCAGCAGCCCAACAGGGTCGAGTAATGAAAAACTGTTTTTT. Its protein is CASSPTGSSNEKLFF.

The V gene is TRBV25-1, the J gene TRBJ1-5; 7 bases are shared with TRBD1. CDR3 length: 12 amino acids. V lost 6 bases and J lost 5; bases outside the gene matches: 1. CDR1 and CDR2 (germline): MGHDK, SYGVNS. CDR3 nucleotide sequence: TGTGCCAGCAGCAGGGGGGATCAGCCCCAGCATTTT. Its protein product is CASSRGDQPQHF.

The chain has TRBV7-9 and TRBJ2-3; tentatively, D is TRBD2 (6 bases). The CDR3 contains 16 residues. Per germline, CDR1 SEHNR and CDR2 FQNEAQ (reference sequence). V lost 4 bases and J lost 5, with 19 bases in between. In DNA, the CDR3 is TGTGCCAGCAGCTACAGACGCAACCTGGGAGGAGATACGCAGTATTTT. Its protein product is CASSYRRNLGGDTQYF. The full variable domain, in which reference TRBV7-9 and TRBJ2-3 provide the parts outside the CDR3, is DTGVSQNPRHKITKRGQNVTFRCDPISEHNRLYWYRQTLGQGPEFLTYFQNEAQLEKSRLLSDRFSAERPKGSFSTLEIQRTEQGDSAMYLCASSYRRNLGGDTQYFGPGTRLTVL.

The chain employs TRBV4-2 and TRBJ1-1; weak D call: TRBD1 (5 bases). The V end lost 4 bases, the J end lost 1 base, and 13 bases lay between the germline ends. Germline CDR1 and CDR2: LGHNA and YNFKEQ. The CDR3 extends over 15 amino acids. The CDR3 loop is CASSRPGPRNTEAFF. CDR3 in DNA: TGTGCCAGCAGCCGACCGGGACCCAGGAACACTGAAGCTTTCTTT.

The genes are TRBV6-5 and TRBJ1-5, with TRBD1 matching 7 bases. CDR3 size: 12 residues. The germline V gene has CDR1 MNHEY and CDR2 SVGAGI. J gave up 13 bases and V 6 bases, and 9 bases lay outside the gene matches. CDR3 residues: CASRDTRDSQHF. In nucleotides, the CDR3 is TGTGCCAGCAGGGACACCCGGGACAGTCAGCATTTT.

With regard to this clone: A read error is the likely source, as a far larger clone sits one nucleotide away. The chain uses TRBV18 and TRBJ2-2; 8 positions agree with TRBD2. This CDR3 contains 15 residues. The germline CDR1 and CDR2 sequences are KGHSH and LQKENI. The CDR3 loop is CAGSLLAANTGELFF. The CDR3 DNA reads as TGTGCCGGCTCATTACTAGCGGCTAACACCGGGGAGCTGTTTTTT.

This sequence joins TRBV19 and TRBJ2-6, with D possibly matching TRBD1 (6 bases). The V end was cut by 5 bases, the J end by 4 bases, with 18 bases between. Germline V CDR1 and CDR2: LNHDA, SQIVND (reference sequence). CDR3 length: 17 residues. For the CDR3, the DNA is TGTGCCAGTAGTGCATACGGGACAATTTCCGGGGCCAACGTCCTGACTTTC. This encodes CASSAYGTISGANVLTF.

This clone was seen more than once but under ten times. J is TRBJ2-7 and V is TRBV29-1, with 7 positions matching TRBD2. This CDR3 has 14 residues. Per the germline V gene, CDR1 is SQVTM and CDR2 is ANQGSEA. V gave up 2 bases and J gave up 5 bases; unmatched junction bases: 9. The CDR3 sequence: CSVEITGGTHEQYF. CDR3 nucleotides: TGCAGCGTTGAAATCACCGGGGGGACCCACGAGCAGTACTTC.

This clone was seen more than once but under ten times. The V and J genes are TRBV5-1 and TRBJ2-1; D remains ambiguous. With 4 bases removed from V and 3 bases from J, the gap between germline ends came to 11 bases. The germline V gene encodes CDR1 SGHRS and CDR2 YFSETQ. The CDR3 runs 14 residues. The CDR3 DNA sequence: TGCGCCAGCAGCCTGGGTTCTGACTACAATGAGCAGTTCTTC. It specifies CASSLGSDYNEQFF. The whole variable domain, remainder taken from reference TRBV5-1 and TRBJ2-1, is KAGVTQTPRYLIKTRGQQVTLSCSPISGHRSVSWYQQTPGQGLQFLFEYFSETQRNKGNFPGRFSGRQFSNSRSEMNVSTLELGDSALYLCASSLGSDYNEQFFGPGTRLTVL.

This clone has more than one count but fewer than ten. The chain links TRBV4-1 to TRBJ1-5; D is unclear. The CDR3 is 14 residues long. Germline CDR1 and CDR2: MGHRA and YSYEKL. The V end was cut by 4 bases, the J end by 3 bases, with 10 bases between. CDR3 coding DNA: TGCGCCAGCAGCCTTGTGGAGATCAATCAGCCCCAGCATTTT. Its translation is CASSLVEINQPQHF.

This chain joins TRBV29-1 and TRBJ2-7, with a tentative D call TRBD1 (6 bases). V was trimmed by 5 bases and J by 7 bases, leaving 15 bases between them. In germline, CDR1 is SQVTM, CDR2 ANQGSEA. The CDR3 runs 12 residues. CDR3 in amino acids: CSVTDRFGEQYF. The CDR3 nucleotides read TGCAGCGTTACTGACAGGTTTGGAGAGCAGTACTTC.

The chain couples TRBV10-1 to TRBJ2-3; 8 bases line up with TRBD2. Looked up from germline, CDR1 is WNHNN and CDR2 is SYGVQD (reference sequence). There are 13 residues in the CDR3. V shed 10 bases and J 3 bases; nucleotides not matched to a gene: 6. CDR3 sequence reads: CATSSSGTDTQYF. In nucleotides, the CDR3 is TGCGCCACCTCCTCTAGCGGGACAGATACGCAGTATTTT.

J is TRBJ2-2 and V is TRBV5-1, with no clear D. The germline V gene encodes CDR1 SGHRS and CDR2 YFSETQ. Trimming removed 0 bases at V and 4 bases at J, with 10 bases between. This CDR3 comprises 15 residues. DNA for the CDR3: TGCGCCAGCAGCTTGGGAAGGCACATCACCGGGGAGCTGTTTTTT. Translation gives CASSLGRHITGELFF.

A word on this clone: This same CDR3 is encoded by further DNA sequences in the sample. The chain couples TRBV27 to TRBJ1-1; D is unresolved. V was shortened by 5 bases and J by 0 bases, with 10 bases between the two germline ends. Germline loops: CDR1 MNHEY, CDR2 SMNVEV (reference sequence). The CDR3 runs to 14 residues. Here the CDR3 DNA reads TGTGCCAGCAGTCTCAACAGAGTGAACACTGAAGCTTTCTTT. Protein sequence: CASSLNRVNTEAFF.